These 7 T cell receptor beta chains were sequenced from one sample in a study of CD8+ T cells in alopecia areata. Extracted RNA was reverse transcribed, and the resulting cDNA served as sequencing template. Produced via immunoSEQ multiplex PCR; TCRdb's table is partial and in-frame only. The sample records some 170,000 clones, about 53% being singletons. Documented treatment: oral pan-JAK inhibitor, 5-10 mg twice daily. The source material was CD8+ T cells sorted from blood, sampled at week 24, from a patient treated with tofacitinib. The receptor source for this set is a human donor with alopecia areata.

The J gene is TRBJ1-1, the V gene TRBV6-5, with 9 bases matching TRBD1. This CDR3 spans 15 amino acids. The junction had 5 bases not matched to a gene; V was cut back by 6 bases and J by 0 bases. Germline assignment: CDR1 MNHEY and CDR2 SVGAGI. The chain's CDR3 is CASREQGALNTEAFF. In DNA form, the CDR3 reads TGTGCCAGCAGAGAACAGGGGGCCTTGAACACTGAAGCTTTCTTT.

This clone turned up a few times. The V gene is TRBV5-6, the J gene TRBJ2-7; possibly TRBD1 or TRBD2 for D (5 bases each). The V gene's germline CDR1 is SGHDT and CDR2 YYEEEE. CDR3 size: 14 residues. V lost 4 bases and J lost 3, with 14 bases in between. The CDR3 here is CASSPGPDNYEQYF. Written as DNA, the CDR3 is TGTGCCAGCAGCCCGGGACCGGACAACTACGAGCAGTACTTC.

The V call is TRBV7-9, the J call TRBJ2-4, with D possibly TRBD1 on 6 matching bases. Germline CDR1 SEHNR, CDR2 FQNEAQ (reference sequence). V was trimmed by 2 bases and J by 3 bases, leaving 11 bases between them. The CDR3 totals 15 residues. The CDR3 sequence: CASSLPGEGKNIQYF. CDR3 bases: TGTGCCAGCAGCTTACCAGGGGAAGGCAAAAACATTCAGTACTTC. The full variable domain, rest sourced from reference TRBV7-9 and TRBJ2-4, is DTGVSQNPRHKITKRGQNVTFRCDPISEHNRLYWYRQTLGQGPEFLTYFQNEAQLEKSRLLSDRFSAERPKGSFSTLEIQRTEQGDSAMYLCASSLPGEGKNIQYFGAGTRLSVL.

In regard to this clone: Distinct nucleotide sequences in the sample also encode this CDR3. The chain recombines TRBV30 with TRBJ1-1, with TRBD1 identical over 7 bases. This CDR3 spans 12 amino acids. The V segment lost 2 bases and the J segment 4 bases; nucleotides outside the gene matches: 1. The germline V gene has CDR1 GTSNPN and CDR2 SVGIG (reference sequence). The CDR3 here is CAWSSGGTEAFF. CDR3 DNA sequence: TGTGCCTGGAGTTCAGGGGGCACTGAAGCTTTCTTT.

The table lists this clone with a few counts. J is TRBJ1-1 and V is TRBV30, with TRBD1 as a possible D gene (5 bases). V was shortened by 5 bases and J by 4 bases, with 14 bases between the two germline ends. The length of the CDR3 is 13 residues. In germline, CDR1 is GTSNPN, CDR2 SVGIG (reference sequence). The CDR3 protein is CAWGTGTSTEAFF. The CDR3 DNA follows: TGTGCCTGGGGCACCGGGACCTCCACTGAAGCTTTCTTT.

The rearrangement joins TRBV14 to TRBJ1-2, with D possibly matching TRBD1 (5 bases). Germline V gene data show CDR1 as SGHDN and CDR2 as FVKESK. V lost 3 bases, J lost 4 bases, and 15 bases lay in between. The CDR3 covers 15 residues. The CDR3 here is CASSQLPGASYGYTF. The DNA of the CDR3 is TGTGCCAGCAGCCAGCTTCCCGGGGCGTCCTATGGCTACACCTTC. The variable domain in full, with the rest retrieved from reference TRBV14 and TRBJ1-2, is EAGVTQFPSHSVIEKGQTVTLRCDPISGHDNLYWYRRVMGKEIKFLLHFVKESKQDESGMPNNRFLAERTGGTYSTLKVQPAELEDSGVYFCASSQLPGASYGYTFGSGTRLTVV.

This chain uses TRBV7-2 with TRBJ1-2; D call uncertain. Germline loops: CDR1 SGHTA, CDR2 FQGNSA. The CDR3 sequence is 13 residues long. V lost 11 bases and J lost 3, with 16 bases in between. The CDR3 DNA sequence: TGTGCCCGCCCCGCGTCCCACTACTATGGCTACACCTTC. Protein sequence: CARPASHYYGYTF.